This T cell receptor beta chain was identified during a study of CD8+ T cells in alopecia areata. Across the whole study: Treated patients were dosed with oral tofacitinib, taking 5 to 10 mg twice daily. The tofacitinib course ran for 6 to 18 months and was followed by 6 months off drug. General study results and limits: Normal skin's resident alphabeta T cells are also sequenced in scalp samples.

RNA, once extracted, was reverse transcribed into cDNA for use as the sequencing template. Clones were sequenced by immunoSEQ multiplex PCR, and TCRdb holds only the in-frame ones, with some missing. Of some 160,000 clones detected, less than 70% appear once; the ten largest clones hold about 0.94%. Treatment here: oral pan-JAK inhibitor, 5-10 mg twice daily. PBMCs provided sorted CD4+ and CD8+ T cells. As for this clone: Antigen unknown. Other DNA sequences in the same sample also yield this CDR3.

The sample in question was CD4+ T cells sorted from blood, obtained at week 4, from a patient treated with tofacitinib. This clonotype was sampled from a human donor with alopecia areata.

The CDR3 DNA is TGTGCCTGGAGTGTAACTGGAAACACCATATATTTT. Translation: CAWSVTGNTIYF. The chain employs TRBV30 and TRBJ1-3; D gene unclear. Germline V gene sequence: CDR1 GTSNPN, CDR2 SVGIG (reference sequence). This CDR3 region has 12 residues. Trimming took 0 bases from V and 2 from J, leaving 2 bases between them.